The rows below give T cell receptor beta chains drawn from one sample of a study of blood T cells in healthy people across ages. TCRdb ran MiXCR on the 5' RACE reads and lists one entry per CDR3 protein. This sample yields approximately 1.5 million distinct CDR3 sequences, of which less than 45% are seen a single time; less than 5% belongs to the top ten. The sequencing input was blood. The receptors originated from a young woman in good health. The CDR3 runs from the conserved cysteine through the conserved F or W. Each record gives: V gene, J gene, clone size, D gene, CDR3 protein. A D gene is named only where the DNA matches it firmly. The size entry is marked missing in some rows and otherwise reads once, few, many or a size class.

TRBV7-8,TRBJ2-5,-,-,CASSLELARDQETQYF
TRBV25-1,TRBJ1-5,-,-,CASTAGTNQPQHF
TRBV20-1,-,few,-,CSARDAVTQYF
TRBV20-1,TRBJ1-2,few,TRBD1,CSARDRGRPNYGYTF
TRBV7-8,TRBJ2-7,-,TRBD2,CASSLGTSGGFEQYF
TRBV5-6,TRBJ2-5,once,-,CASSLGAWQRQETQYF
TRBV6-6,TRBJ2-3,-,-,CASRRVDSGLLDTQYF
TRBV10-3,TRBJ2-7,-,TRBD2,CAISELAGGYEQYF
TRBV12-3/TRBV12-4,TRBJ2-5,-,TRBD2,CASSLPSGGPMETQYF
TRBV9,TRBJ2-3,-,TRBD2,CASSPWMGGGGRPDTQYF
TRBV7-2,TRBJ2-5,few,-,CASSLVEGVETQYF
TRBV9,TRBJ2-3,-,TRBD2,CASTASGGALDTQYF
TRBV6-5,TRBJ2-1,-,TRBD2,CASSTPGLTNEQFF
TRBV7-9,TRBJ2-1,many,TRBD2,CASSLVLAENEQFF
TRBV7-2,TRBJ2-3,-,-,CASSYLQLRADTQYF
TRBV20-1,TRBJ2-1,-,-,CSASPVRIYNEQFF
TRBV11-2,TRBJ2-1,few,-,CASSLDSRVGYYNEQFF
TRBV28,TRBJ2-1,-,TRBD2,CASSLIGGGSYNEQFF
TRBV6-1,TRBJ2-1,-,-,CASSEEGFEQFF
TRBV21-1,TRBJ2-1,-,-,CASSERMTGKASNEQFF
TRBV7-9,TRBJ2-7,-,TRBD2,CASSHVRGGVYEQYF
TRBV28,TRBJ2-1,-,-,CASSPRLSANSYNEQFF
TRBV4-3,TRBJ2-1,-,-,CASSQDLRENEQFF
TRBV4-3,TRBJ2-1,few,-,CASSQDLTAWYNEQFF
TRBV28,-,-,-,CASSLMAGLLRSCEQYF
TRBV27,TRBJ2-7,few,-,CASSGTASSGQYF
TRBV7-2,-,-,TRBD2,CASSLLIEASGMGKNIQYF
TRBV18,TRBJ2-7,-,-,CASSPEVDYEQYF
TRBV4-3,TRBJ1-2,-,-,CASSQGAQNPGYGYTF
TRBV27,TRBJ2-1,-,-,CASSQTGGDEQFF
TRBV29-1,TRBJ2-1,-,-,CSVEIGGSSYNEQFF
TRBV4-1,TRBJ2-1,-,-,CASSYRSGGYNEQFF
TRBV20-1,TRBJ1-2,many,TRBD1,CSARRQGEAYGYTF
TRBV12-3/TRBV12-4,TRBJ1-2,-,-,CASSPQGWATENYGYTF
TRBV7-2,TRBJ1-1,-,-,CASSLVPLTGSTLNTEAFF
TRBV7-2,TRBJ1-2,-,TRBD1,CASSPTGSYYTF
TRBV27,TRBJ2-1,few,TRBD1,CASNRGWVRSYNEQFF
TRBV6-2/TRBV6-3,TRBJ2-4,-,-,CASSYSIVAKNIQYF
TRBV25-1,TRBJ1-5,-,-,CASSAGTRTASQPQHF
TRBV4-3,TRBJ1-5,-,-,CASSQALGQINQPQHF
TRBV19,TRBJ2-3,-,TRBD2,CASKAWLAGTDTQYF
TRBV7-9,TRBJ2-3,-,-,CASKGQPGTDTQYF
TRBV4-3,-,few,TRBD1,CASSQATDRVLSYNEQYF
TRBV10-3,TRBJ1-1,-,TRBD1,CATGSDRGGTEAFF
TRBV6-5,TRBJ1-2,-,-,CASSPYTLYGYTF
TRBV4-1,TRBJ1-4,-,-,CASSQVHGLGEKLFF
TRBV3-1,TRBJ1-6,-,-,CASRTNGANSPLHF
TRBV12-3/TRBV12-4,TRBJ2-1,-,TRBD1,CASSSCIGQDYNEQFF
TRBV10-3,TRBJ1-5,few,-,CAISELNQPQHF
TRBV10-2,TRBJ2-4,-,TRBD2,CASRETGTTKNIQYF
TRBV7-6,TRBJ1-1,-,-,CASSPKGVGAEAFF
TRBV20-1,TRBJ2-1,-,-,CSATGPDSYNEQFF
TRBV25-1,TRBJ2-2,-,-,CASRDKSNTGELFF
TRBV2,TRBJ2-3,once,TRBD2,CASSPLVLAGNTQYF
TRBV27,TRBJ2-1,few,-,CASSFGGEYNEQFF
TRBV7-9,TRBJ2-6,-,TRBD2,CASSPPTSGITGANVLTF
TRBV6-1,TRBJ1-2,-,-,CASSEPFGWSYGYTF
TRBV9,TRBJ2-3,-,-,CASSVAGVATDTQYF
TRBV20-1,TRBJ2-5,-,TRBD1,CSADGDSQGTQYF